This T cell receptor (beta chain) derives from a study of T-cell memory formation after mild COVID-19. Study-wide context: Largely donor-specific TCR clusters were found.

After 5'RACE with constant-segment primers, TCR alpha and TCR beta cDNA libraries carrying sample barcodes and UMIs were obtained. MiXCR was run by TCRdb on the 5' RACE reads, yielding one entry per CDR3 protein. The sample shows a few hundred thousand distinct CDR3 sequences, roughly a fifth of them seen only once. CDR1 SGHDT and CDR2 YYEEEE come from the germline V gene. This CDR3 has 13 residues. Trimming cost V 2 bases and J 5 bases; bases outside gene matches: 3. The clonotype originates from a man younger than 35 who had mild COVID-19 (a few samples of this study predate the infection). Cell type and time point are not known. The chain links TRBV5-6 to TRBJ2-5; 7 bases map to TRBD1. The sequencing sample was made of PBMCs or a T cell subset sorted from them (not recorded which). Written as DNA, the CDR3 is TGTGCCAGCAGCTTATACAGGGGTGAGACCCAGTACTTC. The encoded protein is CASSLYRGETQYF.